A selection of T cell receptor beta chains follows, all from one sample in a study of cytomegalovirus exposure and HLA in healthy donors. This table comes from immunoSEQ multiplex PCR, and its TCRdb copy is limited to in-frame clones, with some not included. Seen here are about 180,000 clones, about four fifths observed once, and the top ten hold around 1.9%. The material sequenced was PBMCs. The receptors derive from a woman in her thirties in good health and CMV-seronegative. The CDR3 runs from the conserved cysteine through the conserved F or W. The order of the fields is J gene, clone size, V gene, D gene, CDR3 protein, CDR3 DNA. The D gene is left open where the match is weak. Clone sizes are given selectively: once, few, many, or a class where the clone is expanded.

>TRBJ2-6|few|TRBV6-5|NA
CASSVVAGANVLTF
TGTGCCAGCAGCGTCGTAGCTGGGGCCAACGTCCTGACTTTC
>TRBJ1-2|NA|TRBV15|NA
CATSRDRNYGYTF
TGTGCCACCAGCAGAGATCGGAACTATGGCTACACCTTC
>TRBJ2-7|NA|TRBV5-4|NA
CASSLEGGSTYEQYF
TGTGCCAGCAGCTTGGAGGGGGGGAGCACCTACGAGCAGTACTTC
>TRBJ2-1|few|TRBV27|TRBD2
CASSGISGGPNEQFF
TGTGCCAGCAGTGGGATTAGCGGGGGGCCTAATGAGCAGTTCTTC
>TRBJ2-5|few|TRBV6-1|TRBD2
CASSETSGGAETQYF
TGTGCCAGCAGTGAAACTAGCGGGGGGGCGGAGACCCAGTACTTC
>TRBJ2-3|NA|TRBV4-1|TRBD2
CASSQIRGLDIPPGPWATQYF
TGCGCCAGCAGCCAAATCCGGGGACTAGACATACCCCCGGGGCCCTGGGCTACGCAGTATTTT
>TRBJ1-2|NA|TRBV2|NA
CASSEALQANGYTF
TGTGCCAGCAGTGAAGCGCTTCAAGCCAATGGCTACACCTTC
>TRBJ2-3|NA|TRBV5-1|TRBD2
CASSLPGGLGDTQYF
TGCGCCAGCAGCCTTCCGGGGGGGCTAGGAGATACGCAGTATTTT
>TRBJ1-2|NA|TRBV2|TRBD1
CASRQGPNYGYTF
TGTGCCAGTCGACAGGGGCCTAACTATGGCTACACCTTC
>TRBJ2-7|NA|TRBV5-1|TRBD1
CASSSLDRSDYEQYF
TGCGCCAGCAGCTCTTTGGACAGGTCGGACTACGAGCAGTACTTC
>TRBJ2-7|NA|TRBV4-1|NA
CASSQDHRVSYEQYF
TGCGCCAGCAGCCAAGATCACCGGGTCTCCTACGAGCAGTACTTC
>TRBJ2-7|NA|TRBV4-3|TRBD2
CASSQVGQRLAGLREQYF
TGCGCCAGCAGCCAGGTAGGACAGAGACTAGCGGGGTTGAGGGAGCAGTACTTC
>TRBJ2-5|NA|TRBV4-1|NA
CASSQDGSLETQYF
TGCGCCAGCAGCCAAGATGGTAGTTTGGAGACCCAGTACTTC
>TRBJ1-2|NA|TRBV19|TRBD1
CASTWTGGHGYTF
TGTGCCAGTACTTGGACAGGGGGACATGGCTACACCTTC